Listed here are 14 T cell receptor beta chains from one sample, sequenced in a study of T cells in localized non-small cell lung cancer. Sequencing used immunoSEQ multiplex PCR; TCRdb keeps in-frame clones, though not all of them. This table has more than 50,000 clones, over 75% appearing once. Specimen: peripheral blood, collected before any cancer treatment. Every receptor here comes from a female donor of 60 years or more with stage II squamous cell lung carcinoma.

Here the CDR3 reads CASSLWEGPSYGYTF. The CDR3 DNA follows: TGTGCCAGCAGCCTATGGGAGGGGCCTTCCTATGGCTACACCTTC. The genes are TRBV9 and TRBJ1-2; D perhaps matches TRBD1 (5 bases). V was cut by 4 bases and J by 4 bases, with 17 bases left in between. The germline gives CDR1 SGDLS, CDR2 YYNGEE. This CDR3 has 15 amino acids.

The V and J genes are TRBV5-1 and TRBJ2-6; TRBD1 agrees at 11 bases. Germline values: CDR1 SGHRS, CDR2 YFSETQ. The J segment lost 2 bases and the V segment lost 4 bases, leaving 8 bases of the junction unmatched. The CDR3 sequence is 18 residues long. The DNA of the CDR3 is TGCGCCAGCAGCCCGCCCTGGACAGGGGGCGCTGGGGCCAACGTCCTGACTTTC. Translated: CASSPPWTGGAGANVLTF.

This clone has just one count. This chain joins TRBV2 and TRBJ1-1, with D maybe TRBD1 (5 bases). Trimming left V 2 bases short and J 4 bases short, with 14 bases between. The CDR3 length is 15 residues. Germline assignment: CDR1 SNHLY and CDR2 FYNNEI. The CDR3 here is CASSESQGQGTEAFF. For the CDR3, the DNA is TGTGCCAGCAGTGAAAGTCAGGGTCAGGGCACTGAAGCTTTCTTT.

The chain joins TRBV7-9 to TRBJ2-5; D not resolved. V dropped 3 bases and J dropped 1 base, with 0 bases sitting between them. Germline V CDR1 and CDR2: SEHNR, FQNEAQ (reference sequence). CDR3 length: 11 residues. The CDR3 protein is CASSFQETQYF. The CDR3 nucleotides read TGTGCCAGCAGCTTCCAAGAGACCCAGTACTTC.

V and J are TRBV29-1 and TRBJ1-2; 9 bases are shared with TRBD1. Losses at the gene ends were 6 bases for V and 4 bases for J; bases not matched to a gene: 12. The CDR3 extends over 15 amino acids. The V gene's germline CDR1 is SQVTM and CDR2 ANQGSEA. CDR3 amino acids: CSVVPGQGSRYGYTF. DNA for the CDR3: TGCAGCGTCGTCCCGGGACAGGGCTCCCGCTATGGCTACACCTTC.

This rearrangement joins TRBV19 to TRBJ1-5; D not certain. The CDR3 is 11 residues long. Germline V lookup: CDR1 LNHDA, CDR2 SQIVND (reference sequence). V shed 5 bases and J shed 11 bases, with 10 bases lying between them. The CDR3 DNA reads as TGTGCCAGTAGTGAGGCCTCGGCCCAGCATTTT. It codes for CASSEASAQHF.

The DNA of the CDR3 is TGTGCTAGTGGTTTGGTACGGATCACAGATACGCAGTATTTT. Translated, it gives CASGLVRITDTQYF. The chain combines TRBV12-5 with TRBJ2-3; D is ambiguous. CDR1 is LGHNT, CDR2 FRNRAP, per germline. V lost 0 bases and J lost 2, with 6 bases in between. There are 14 residues in the CDR3.

Here the CDR3 DNA reads TGTGCCAGCAGCTGGACAGGGAACAACTATGGCTACACCTTC. Residues: CASSWTGNNYGYTF. The chain uses TRBV5-6 and TRBJ1-2; 8 bases fit TRBD1. This CDR3 comprises 14 residues. The junction had 3 bases not matched to a gene; V was cut back by 3 bases and J by 2 bases. CDR1 is SGHDT, CDR2 YYEEEE, per germline.

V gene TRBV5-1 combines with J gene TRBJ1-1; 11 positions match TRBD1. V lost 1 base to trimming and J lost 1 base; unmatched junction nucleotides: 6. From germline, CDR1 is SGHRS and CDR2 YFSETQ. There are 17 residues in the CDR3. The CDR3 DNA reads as TGCGCCAGCAGCTTGACGGGACAGGGGGTTTCGAACACTGAAGCTTTCTTT. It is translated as CASSLTGQGVSNTEAFF.

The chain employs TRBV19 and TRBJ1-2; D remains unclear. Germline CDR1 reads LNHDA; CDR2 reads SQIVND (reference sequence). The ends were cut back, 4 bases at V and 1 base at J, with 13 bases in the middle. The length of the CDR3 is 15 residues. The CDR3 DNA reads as TGTGCCAGTAGTAATGGTCAGGCCCTTAACTATGGCTACACCTTC. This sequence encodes CASSNGQALNYGYTF.

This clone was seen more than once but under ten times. CDR3 sequence: CASSTRGTGKRFF. DNA for the CDR3: TGTGCCAGCAGCACAAGAGGGACAGGGAAACGATTCTTC. This sequence joins TRBV7-2 and TRBJ2-1; the match to TRBD1 covers 9 bases. Germline CDR1 SGHTA, CDR2 FQGNSA. The CDR3 covers 13 residues. V gave up 5 bases and J gave up 16 bases; unmatched junction bases: 12.

CDR3 sequence: CASSPGTKETQYF. CDR3 bases: TGTGCCAGCAGCCCGGGTACAAAAGAGACCCAGTACTTC. This chain connects TRBV11-2 to TRBJ2-5; no clear D gene. Trimming pared 5 bases from V and 3 bases from J, leaving 10 bases between. The CDR3 runs to 13 residues. Germline CDR1 reads SGHAT; CDR2 reads FQNNGV.

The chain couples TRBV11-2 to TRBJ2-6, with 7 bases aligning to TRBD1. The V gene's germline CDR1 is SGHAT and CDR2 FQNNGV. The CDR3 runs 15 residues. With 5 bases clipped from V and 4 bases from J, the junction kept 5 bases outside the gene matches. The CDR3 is CASSPDRVGANVLTF. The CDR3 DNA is TGTGCCAGCAGCCCAGACAGGGTAGGGGCCAACGTCCTGACTTTC. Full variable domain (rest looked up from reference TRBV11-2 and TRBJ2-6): EAGVAQSPRYKIIEKRQSVAFWCNPISGHATLYWYQQILGQGPKLLIQFQNNGVVDDSQLPKDRFSAERLKGVDSTLKIQPAKLEDSAVYLCASSPDRVGANVLTFGAGSRLTVL.

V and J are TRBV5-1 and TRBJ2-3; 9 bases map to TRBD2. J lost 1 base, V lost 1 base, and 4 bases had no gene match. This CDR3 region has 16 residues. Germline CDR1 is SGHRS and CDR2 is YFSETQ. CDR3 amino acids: CASSLFQRGGTDTQYF. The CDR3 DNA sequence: TGCGCCAGCAGCTTGTTCCAGCGGGGGGGCACAGATACGCAGTATTTT.